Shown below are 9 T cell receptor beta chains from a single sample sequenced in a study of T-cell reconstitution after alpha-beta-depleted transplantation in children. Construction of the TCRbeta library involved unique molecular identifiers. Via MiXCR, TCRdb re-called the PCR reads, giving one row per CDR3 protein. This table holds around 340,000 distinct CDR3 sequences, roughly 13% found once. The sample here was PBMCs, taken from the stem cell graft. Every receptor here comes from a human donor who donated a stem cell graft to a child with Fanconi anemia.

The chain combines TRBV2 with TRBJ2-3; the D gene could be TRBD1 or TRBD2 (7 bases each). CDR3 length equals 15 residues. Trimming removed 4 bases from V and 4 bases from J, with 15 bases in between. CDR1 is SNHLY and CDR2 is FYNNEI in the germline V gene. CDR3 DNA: TGTGCCAGCAGTGGCAGGGGGGGAATTGCAGATACGCAGTATTTT. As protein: CASSGRGGIADTQYF. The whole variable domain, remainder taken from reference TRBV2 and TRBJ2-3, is EPEVTQTPSHQVTQMGQEVILRCVPISNHLYFYWYRQILGQKVEFLVSFYNNEISEKSEIFDDQFSVERPDGSNFTLKIRSTKLEDSAMYFCASSGRGGIADTQYFGPGTRLTVL.

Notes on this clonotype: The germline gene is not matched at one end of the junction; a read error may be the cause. The CDR3 loop reads CASSYPMATHTQYF. Here the CDR3 DNA reads TGTGCCAGCAGCTACCCGATGGCCACACATACGCAGTATTTT. This chain connects TRBV2 to TRBJ2-3; no clear D. The CDR3 consists of 14 residues. The germline CDR1 and CDR2 sequences are SNHLY and FYNNEI.

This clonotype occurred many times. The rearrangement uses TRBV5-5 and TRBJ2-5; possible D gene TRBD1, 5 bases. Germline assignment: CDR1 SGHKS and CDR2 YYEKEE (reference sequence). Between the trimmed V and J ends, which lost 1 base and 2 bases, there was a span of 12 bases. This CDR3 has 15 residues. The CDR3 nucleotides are TGTGCCAGCAGCTTGTCCCTGACAGTACAAGAGACCCAGTACTTC. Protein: CASSLSLTVQETQYF. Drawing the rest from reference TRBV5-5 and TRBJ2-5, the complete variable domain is DAGVTQSPTHLIKTRGQQVTLRCSPISGHKSVSWYQQVLGQGPQFIFQYYEKEERGRGNFPDRFSARQFPNYSSELNVNALLLGDSALYLCASSLSLTVQETQYFGPGTRLLVL.

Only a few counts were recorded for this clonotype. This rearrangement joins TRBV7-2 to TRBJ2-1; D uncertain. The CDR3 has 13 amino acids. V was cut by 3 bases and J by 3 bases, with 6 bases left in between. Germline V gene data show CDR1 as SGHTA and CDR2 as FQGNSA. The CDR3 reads CASSFFSYNEQFF. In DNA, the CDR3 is TGTGCCAGCAGCTTTTTCAGCTACAATGAGCAGTTCTTC.

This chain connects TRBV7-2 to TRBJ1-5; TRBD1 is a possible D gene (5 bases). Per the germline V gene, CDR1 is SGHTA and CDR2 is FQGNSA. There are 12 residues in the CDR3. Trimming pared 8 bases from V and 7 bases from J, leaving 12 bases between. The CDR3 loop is CASGAFGQPQHF. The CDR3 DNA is TGTGCCAGCGGGGCGTTCGGCCAGCCCCAGCATTTT. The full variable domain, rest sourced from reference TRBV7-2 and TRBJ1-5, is GAGVSQSPSNKVTEKGKDVELRCDPISGHTALYWYRQSLGQGLEFLIYFQGNSAPDKSGLPSDRFSAERTGGSVSTLTIQRTQQEDSAVYLCASGAFGQPQHFGDGTRLSIL.

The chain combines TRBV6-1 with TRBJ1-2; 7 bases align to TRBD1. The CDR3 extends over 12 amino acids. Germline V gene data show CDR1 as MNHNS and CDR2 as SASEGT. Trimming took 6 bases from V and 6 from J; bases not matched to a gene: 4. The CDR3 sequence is CASRRQGDGYTF. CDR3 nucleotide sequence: TGTGCCAGCAGGCGACAGGGAGATGGCTACACCTTC.

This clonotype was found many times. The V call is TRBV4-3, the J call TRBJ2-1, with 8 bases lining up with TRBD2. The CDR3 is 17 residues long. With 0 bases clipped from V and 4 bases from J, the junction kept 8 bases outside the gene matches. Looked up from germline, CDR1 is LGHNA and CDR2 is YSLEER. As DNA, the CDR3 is TGCGCCAGCAGCCAAGATTCGGGGCTAGCGGGTTACAATGAGCAGTTCTTC. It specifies CASSQDSGLAGYNEQFF.

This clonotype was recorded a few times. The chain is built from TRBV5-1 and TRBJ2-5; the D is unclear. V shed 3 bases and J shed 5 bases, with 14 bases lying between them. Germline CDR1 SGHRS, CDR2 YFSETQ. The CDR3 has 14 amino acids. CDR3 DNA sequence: TGCGCCAGCAGCTCTCAGGTTACCGCCGAGACCCAGTACTTC. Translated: CASSSQVTAETQYF. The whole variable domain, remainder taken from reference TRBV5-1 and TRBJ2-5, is KAGVTQTPRYLIKTRGQQVTLSCSPISGHRSVSWYQQTPGQGLQFLFEYFSETQRNKGNFPGRFSGRQFSNSRSEMNVSTLELGDSALYLCASSSQVTAETQYFGPGTRLLVL.

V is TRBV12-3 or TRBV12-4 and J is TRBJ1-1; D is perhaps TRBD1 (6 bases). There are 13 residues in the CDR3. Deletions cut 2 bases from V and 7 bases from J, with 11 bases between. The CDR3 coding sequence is TGTGCCAGCAGTTTACGGGGGGGCAATGAAGCTTTCTTT. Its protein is CASSLRGGNEAFF.